The sample holds a few counts of the clone carrying this T cell receptor beta chain. This sample was taken from a study of blood T cell repertoires in COVID-19. Study-wide context: Collection of acute and convalescent COVID-19 samples took place in the United States, Italy and Spain. The analysed material was cDNA or gDNA that came from T cells, B-cell-depleted T cells, or PBMCs.

Germline CDR1 and CDR2: SEHNR and FQNEAQ (reference sequence). With 3 bases clipped from V and 4 bases from J, the junction kept 7 bases outside the gene matches. The CDR3 covers 16 residues. Method: immunoSEQ multiplex PCR; TCRdb's copy keeps in-frame clones and lacks some. Of around 80,000 clones listed, 88% are singletons. The J gene is TRBJ2-5, the V gene TRBV7-9; TRBD2 matches at 11 bases. The sequence was obtained from a human donor in a cohort sampled during active COVID-19. The sample taken for sequencing was peripheral blood. CDR3 sequence reads: CASSFVTTSGRETQYF. CDR3 nucleotides: TGTGCCAGCAGCTTCGTAACTACTAGCGGGAGAGAGACCCAGTACTTC.